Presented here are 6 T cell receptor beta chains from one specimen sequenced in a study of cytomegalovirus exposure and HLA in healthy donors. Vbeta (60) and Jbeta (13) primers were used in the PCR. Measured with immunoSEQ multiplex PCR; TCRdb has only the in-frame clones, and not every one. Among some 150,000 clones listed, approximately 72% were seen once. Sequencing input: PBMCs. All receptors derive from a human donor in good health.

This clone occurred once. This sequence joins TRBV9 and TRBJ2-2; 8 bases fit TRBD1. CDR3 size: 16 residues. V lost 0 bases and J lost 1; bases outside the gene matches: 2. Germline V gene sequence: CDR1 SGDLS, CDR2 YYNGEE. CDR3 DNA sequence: TGTGCCAGCAGCGTAGCGGGGACAGGGAACACCGGGGAGCTGTTTTTT. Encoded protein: CASSVAGTGNTGELFF.

Here the CDR3 DNA reads TGTGCCAGCAGCTTAGGGGGGTCCATGAACACTGAAGCTTTCTTT. It codes for CASSLGGSMNTEAFF. The chain links TRBV7-3 to TRBJ1-1; TRBD1 might be the D (5 bases). There are 15 residues in the CDR3. The V end lost 2 bases, the J end lost 0 bases, and 10 bases lay between the germline ends. Germline CDR1 is SGHTA and CDR2 is FQGTGA. Variable domain in full (rest from reference TRBV7-3 and TRBJ1-1): GAGVSQTPSNKVTEKGKYVELRCDPISGHTALYWYRQSLGQGPEFLIYFQGTGAADDSGLPNDRFFAVRPEGSVSTLKIQRTERGDSAVYLCASSLGGSMNTEAFFGQGTRLTVV.

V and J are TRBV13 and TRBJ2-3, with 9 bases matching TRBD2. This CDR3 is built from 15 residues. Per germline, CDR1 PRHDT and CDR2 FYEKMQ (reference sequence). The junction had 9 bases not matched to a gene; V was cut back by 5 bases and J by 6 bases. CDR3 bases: TGTGCCAGCAGCCTTAGCGGGGGCCTGCGGGATACGCAGTATTTT. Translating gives CASSLSGGLRDTQYF. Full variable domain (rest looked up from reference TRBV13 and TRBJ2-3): AAGVIQSPRHLIKEKRETATLKCYPIPRHDTVYWYQQGPGQDPQFLISFYEKMQSDKGSIPDRFSAQQFSDYHSELNMSSLELGDSALYFCASSLSGGLRDTQYFGPGTRLTVL.

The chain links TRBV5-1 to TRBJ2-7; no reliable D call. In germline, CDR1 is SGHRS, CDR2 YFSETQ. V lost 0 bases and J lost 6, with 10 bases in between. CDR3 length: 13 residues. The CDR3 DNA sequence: TGCGCCAGCAGCTTGGCCCCCTCAGTCGAGCAGTACTTC. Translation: CASSLAPSVEQYF.

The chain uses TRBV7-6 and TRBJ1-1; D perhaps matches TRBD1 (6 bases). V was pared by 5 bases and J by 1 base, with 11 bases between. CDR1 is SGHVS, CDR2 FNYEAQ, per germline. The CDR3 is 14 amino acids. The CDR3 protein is CASSPRDTNTEAFF. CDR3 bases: TGTGCCAGCAGCCCCCGGGACACGAACACTGAAGCTTTCTTT.

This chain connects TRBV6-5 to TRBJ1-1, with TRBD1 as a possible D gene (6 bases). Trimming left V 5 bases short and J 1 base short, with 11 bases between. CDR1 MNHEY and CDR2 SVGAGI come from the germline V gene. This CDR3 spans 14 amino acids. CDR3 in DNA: TGTGCCAGCAGTAGTCAGGGGAGGAACACTGAAGCTTTCTTT. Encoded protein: CASSSQGRNTEAFF.